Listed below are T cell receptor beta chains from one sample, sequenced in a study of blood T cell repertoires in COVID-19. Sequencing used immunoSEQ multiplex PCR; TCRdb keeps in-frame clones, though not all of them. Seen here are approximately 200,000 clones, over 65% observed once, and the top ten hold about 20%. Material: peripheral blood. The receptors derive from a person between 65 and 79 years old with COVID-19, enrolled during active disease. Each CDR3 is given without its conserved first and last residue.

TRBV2	ASSGQGTGELF
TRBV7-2	ASSLAGRERY
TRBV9	ASSVAPGTTEAF
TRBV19	ASKLGGTGTDTQY
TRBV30	AWGIQGNVRYT
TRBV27	ASSPGRDRGPDTQY
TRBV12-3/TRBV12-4	ASSSGSDTEQY
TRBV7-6	ASSLSRAGTDTQY
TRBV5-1	ASSSRGSRYEQY
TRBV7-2	ASSRPLEGAAQY
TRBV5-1	ASSLIGTGREPNYGYT
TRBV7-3	ASSLSHGDTQY
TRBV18	ASSSQVDTGELF
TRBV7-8	ASSPRSGGELF
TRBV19	ASSASGTSNEQF
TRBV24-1	ATSDSLPGQGYNEQF
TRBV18	ASSLGRQGRSNQPQH
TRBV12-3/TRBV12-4	ASSFVRETQY
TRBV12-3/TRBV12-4	ASRGHGSAEAF
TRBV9	ASSVRSGGASTDTQY
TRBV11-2	ASSSLAGGDGELF
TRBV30	AWSVGWGDHQPQH
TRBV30	AWNRGYEQY
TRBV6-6	ASKRGSDVTGELF
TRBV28	ASTEPGTSGFYEQY
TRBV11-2	ASSLLTGGAGELF
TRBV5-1	ASSLTGNEQF
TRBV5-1	ASSLVASGQETQY
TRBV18	ASSPLTGETQY
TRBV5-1	ASSLDATGGPDTQY